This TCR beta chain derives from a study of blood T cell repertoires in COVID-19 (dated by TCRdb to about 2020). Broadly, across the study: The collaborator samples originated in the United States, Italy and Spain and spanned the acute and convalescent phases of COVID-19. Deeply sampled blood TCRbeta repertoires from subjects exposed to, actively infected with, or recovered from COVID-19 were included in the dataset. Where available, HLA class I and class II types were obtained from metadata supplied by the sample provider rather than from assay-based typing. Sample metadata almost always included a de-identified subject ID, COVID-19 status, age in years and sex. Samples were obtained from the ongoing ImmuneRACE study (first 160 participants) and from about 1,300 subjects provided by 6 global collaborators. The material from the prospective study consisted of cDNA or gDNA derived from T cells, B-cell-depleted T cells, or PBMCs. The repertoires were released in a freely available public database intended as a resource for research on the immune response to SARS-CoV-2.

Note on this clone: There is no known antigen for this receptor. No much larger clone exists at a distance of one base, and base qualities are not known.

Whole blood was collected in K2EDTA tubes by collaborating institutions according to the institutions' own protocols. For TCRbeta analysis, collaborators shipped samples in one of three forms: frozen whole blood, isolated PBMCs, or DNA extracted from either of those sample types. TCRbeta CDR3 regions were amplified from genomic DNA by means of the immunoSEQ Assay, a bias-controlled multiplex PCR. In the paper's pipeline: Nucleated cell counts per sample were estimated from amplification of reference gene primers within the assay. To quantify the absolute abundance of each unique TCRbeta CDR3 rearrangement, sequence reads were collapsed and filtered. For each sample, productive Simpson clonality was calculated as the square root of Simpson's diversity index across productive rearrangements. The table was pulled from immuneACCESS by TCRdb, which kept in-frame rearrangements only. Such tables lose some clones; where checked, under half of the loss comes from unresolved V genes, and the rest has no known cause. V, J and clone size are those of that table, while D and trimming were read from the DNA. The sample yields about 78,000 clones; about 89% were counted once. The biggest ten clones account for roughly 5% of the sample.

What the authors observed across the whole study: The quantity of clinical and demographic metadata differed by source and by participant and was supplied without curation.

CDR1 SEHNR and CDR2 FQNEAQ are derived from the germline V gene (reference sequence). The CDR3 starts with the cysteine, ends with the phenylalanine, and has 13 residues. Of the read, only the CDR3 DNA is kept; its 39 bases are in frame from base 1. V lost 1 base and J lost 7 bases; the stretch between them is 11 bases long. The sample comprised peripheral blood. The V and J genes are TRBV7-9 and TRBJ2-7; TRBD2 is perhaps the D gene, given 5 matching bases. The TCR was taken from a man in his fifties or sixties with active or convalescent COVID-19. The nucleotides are TGTGCCAGCAGCTTAGATAACGGACTGGAGCAGTACTTC. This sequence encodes CASSLDNGLEQYF.